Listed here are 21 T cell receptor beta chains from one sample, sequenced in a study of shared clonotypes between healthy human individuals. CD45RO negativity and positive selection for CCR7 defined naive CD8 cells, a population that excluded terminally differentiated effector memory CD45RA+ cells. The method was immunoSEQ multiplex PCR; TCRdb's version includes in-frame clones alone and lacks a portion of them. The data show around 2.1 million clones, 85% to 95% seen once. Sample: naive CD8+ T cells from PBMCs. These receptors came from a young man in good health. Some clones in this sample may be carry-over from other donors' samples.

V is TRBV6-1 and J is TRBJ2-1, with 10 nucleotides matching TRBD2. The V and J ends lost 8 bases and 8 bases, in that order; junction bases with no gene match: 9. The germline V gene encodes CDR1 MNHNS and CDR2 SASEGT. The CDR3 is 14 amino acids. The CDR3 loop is CASGLAGVLDEQFF. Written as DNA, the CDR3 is TGTGCCAGCGGTCTAGCGGGAGTTCTGGATGAGCAGTTCTTC.

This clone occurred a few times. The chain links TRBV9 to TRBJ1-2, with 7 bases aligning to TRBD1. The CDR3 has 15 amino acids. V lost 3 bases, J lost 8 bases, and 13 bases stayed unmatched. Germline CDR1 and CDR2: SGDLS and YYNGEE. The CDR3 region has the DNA TGTGCCAGCAGCGGGCGGATAGGGACAGTGGCAGGCTACACCTTC. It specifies CASSGRIGTVAGYTF.

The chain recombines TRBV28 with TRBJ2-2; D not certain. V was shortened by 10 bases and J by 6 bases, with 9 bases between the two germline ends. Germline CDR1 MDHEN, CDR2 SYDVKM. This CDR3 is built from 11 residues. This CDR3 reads CATGLSGELFF. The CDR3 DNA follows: TGTGCCACTGGGTTATCCGGGGAGCTGTTTTTT. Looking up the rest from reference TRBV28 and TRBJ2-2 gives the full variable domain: DVKVTQSSRYLVKRTGEKVFLECVQDMDHENMFWYRQDPGLGLRLIYFSYDVKMKEKGDIPEGYSVSREKKERFSLILESASTNQTSMYLCATGLSGELFFGEGSRLTVL.

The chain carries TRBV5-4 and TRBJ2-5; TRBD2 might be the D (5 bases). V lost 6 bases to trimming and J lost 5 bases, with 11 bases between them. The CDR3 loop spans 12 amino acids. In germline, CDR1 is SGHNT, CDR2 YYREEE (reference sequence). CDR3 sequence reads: CASTPPGETQYF. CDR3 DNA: TGTGCCAGCACACCTCCGGGGGAGACCCAGTACTTC.

This CDR3 is CASSHRAGSMNTEAFF. The CDR3 DNA follows: TGCGCCAGCAGCCACCGAGCAGGGAGTATGAACACTGAAGCTTTCTTT. The chain carries TRBV4-1 and TRBJ1-1; D is possibly TRBD1 (5 bases). In germline, CDR1 is MGHRA, CDR2 YSYEKL. This CDR3 has 16 residues. Between the trimmed V and J ends, which lost 3 bases and 0 bases, there was a span of 14 bases.

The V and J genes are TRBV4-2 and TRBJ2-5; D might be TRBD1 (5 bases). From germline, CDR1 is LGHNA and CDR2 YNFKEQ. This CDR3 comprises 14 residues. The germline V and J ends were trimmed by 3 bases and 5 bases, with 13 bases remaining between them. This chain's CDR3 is CASSQHRYGETQYF. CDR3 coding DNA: TGTGCCAGCAGCCAGCACAGGTACGGGGAGACCCAGTACTTC.

Here the CDR3 reads CASSDRGDGGELFF. In DNA, the CDR3 is TGCGCCAGCAGTGACAGGGGAGACGGCGGGGAGCTGTTTTTT. The chain couples TRBV10-1 to TRBJ2-2; possible D gene TRBD1, 6 bases. Germline assignment: CDR1 WNHNN and CDR2 SYGVQD (reference sequence). Trimming removed 3 bases from V and 7 bases from J, with 12 bases in between. The CDR3 extends over 14 amino acids.

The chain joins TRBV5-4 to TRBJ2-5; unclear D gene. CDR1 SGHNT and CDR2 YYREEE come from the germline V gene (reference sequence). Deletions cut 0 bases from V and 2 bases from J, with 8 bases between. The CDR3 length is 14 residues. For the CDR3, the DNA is TGTGCCAGCAGCTTGGTCGGCAGTCAAGAGACCCAGTACTTC. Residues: CASSLVGSQETQYF.

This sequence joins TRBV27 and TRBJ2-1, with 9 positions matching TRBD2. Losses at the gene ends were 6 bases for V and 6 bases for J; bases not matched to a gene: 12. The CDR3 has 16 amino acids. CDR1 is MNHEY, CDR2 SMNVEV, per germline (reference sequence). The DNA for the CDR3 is TGTGCCAGCAGACGGGGAATTAGCGGGAGTACCAATGAGCAGTTCTTC. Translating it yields CASRRGISGSTNEQFF.

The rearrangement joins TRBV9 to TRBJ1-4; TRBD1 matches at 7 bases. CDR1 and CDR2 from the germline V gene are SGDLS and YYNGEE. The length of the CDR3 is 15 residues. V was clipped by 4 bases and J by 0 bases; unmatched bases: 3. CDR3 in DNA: TGTGCCAGCAGCCGACAGGGCTCAACTAATGAAAAACTGTTTTTT. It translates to CASSRQGSTNEKLFF.

The CDR3 nucleotides read TGTGCCAGCAGCTTAGACAGGGACGGGGAGACCCAGTACTTC. Residues: CASSLDRDGETQYF. The rearrangement joins TRBV7-3 to TRBJ2-5; 7 positions match TRBD1. This CDR3 region has 14 residues. Germline V lookup: CDR1 SGHTA, CDR2 FQGTGA. With V trimmed by 2 bases and J by 5 bases, 5 bases remained unmatched.

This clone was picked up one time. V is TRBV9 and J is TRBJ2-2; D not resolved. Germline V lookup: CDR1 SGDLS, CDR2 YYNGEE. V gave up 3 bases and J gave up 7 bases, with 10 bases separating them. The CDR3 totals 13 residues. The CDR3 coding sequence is TGTGCCAGCAGCGGTAGGTCTTTCGGGGAGCTGTTTTTT. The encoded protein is CASSGRSFGELFF. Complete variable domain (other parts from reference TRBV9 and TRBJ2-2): DSGVTQTPKHLITATGQRVTLRCSPRSGDLSVYWYQQSLDQGLQFLIQYYNGEERAKGNILERFSAQQFPDLHSELNLSSLELGDSALYFCASSGRSFGELFFGEGSRLTVL.

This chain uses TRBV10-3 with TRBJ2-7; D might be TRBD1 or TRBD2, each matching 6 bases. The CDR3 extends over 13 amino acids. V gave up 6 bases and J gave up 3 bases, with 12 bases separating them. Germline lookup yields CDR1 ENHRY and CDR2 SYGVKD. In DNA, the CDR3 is TGTGCCATCAGATCAGGGGAGGACTACGAGCAGTACTTC. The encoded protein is CAIRSGEDYEQYF.

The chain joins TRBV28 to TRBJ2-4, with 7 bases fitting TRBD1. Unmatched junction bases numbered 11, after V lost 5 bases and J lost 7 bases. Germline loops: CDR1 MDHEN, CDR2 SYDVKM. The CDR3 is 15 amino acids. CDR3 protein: CASSHTTGLGNIQYF. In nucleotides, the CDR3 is TGTGCCAGCAGTCATACGACAGGGCTAGGTAACATTCAGTACTTC.

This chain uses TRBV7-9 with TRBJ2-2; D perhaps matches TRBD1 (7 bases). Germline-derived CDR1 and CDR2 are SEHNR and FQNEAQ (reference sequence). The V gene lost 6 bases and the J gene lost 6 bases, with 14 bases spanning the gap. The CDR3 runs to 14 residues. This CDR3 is CASRSGQGAGELFF. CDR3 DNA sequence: TGTGCCAGCAGGAGCGGGCAGGGGGCCGGGGAGCTGTTTTTT.

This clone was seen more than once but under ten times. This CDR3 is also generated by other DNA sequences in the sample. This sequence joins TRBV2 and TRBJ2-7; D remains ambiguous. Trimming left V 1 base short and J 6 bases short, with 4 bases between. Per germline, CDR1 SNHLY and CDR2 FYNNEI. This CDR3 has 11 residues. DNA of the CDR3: TGTGCCAGCAGTGAAGGGGGCGAGCAGTACTTC. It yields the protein CASSEGGEQYF.

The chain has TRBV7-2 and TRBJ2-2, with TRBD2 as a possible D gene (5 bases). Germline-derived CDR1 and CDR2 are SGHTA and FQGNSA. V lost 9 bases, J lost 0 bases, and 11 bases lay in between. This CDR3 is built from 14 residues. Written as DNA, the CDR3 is TGTGCCAGACCGAGCGGAGCGAACACCGGGGAGCTGTTTTTT. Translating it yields CARPSGANTGELFF.

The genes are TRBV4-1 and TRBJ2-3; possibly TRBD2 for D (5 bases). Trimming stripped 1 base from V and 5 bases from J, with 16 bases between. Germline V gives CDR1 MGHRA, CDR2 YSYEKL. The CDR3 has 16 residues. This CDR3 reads CASSQGEGWEKDTQYF. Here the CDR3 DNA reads TGCGCCAGCAGCCAAGGAGAAGGGTGGGAGAAAGATACGCAGTATTTT.

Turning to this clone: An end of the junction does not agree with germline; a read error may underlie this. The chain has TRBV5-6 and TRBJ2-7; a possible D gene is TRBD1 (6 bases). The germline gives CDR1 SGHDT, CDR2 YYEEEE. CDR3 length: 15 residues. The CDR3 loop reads CASSQGPDSGYEQYF. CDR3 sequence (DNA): TGCGCCAGCAGCCAAGGGCCGGACAGTGGATACGAGCAGTACTTC.

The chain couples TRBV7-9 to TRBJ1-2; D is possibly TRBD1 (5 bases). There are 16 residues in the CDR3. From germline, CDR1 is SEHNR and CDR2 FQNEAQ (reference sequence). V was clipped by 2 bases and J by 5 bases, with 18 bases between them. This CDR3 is CASSLRRGKAEYGYTF. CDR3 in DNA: TGTGCCAGCAGCTTAAGGAGGGGAAAAGCTGAATATGGCTACACCTTC.

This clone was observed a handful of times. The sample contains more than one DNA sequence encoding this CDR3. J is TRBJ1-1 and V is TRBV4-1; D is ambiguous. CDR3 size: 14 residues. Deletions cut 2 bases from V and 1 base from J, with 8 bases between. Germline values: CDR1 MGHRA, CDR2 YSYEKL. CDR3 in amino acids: CASSQLEGNTEAFF. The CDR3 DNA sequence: TGCGCCAGCAGCCAACTAGAGGGGAACACTGAAGCTTTCTTT.